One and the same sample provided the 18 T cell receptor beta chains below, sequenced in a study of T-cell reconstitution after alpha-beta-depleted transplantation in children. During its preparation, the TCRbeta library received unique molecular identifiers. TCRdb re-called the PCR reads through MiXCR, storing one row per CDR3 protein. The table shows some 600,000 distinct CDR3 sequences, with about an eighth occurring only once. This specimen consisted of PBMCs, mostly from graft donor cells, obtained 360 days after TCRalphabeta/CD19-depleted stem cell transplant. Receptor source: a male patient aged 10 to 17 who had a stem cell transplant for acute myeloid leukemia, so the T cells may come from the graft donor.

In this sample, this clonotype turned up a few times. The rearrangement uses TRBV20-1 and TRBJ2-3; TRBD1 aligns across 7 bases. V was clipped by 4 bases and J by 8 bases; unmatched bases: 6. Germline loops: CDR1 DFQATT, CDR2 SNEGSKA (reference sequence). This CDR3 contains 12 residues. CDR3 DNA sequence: TGCAGTGCTATCAGACAGGGAAGTACGCAGTATTTT. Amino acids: CSAIRQGSTQYF.

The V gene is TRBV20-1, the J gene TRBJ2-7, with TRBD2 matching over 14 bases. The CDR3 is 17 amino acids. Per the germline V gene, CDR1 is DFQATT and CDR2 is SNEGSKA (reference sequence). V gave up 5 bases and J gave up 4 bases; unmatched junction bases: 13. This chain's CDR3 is CSASPGLAGAPPYEQYF. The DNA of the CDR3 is TGCAGTGCTTCACCGGGACTAGCGGGAGCCCCCCCTTACGAGCAGTACTTC.

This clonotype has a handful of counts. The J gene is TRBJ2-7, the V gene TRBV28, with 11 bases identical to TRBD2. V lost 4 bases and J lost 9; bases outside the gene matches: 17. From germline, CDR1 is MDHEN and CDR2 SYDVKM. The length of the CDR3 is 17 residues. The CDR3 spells CASSSHPELAGALGQYF. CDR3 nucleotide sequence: TGTGCCAGCAGTTCACATCCGGAACTAGCGGGAGCACTAGGGCAGTACTTC.

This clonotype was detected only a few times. DNA for the CDR3: TGTGCCAGCATCCTAAGCGGGAGGGCCACCTCACAAGAGACCCAGTACTTC. Amino acid sequence: CASILSGRATSQETQYF. The chain combines TRBV28 with TRBJ2-5; 10 bases are a match to TRBD2. J lost 2 bases, V lost 7 bases, and 13 bases had no gene match. The length of the CDR3 is 17 residues. Per the germline V gene, CDR1 is MDHEN and CDR2 is SYDVKM.

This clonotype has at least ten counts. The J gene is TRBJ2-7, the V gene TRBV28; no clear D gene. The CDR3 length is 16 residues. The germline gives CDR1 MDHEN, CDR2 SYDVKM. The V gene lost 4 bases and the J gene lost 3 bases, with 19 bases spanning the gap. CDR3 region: CASSSTGSPGDYEQYF. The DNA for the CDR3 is TGTGCCAGCAGTTCCACCGGCAGCCCGGGCGACTACGAGCAGTACTTC.

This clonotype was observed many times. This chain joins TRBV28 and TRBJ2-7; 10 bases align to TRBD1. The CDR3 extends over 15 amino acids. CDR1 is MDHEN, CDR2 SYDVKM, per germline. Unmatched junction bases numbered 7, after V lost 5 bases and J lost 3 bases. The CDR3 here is CASSPRTGGDYEQYF. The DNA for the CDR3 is TGTGCCAGCAGTCCTAGGACAGGGGGGGACTACGAGCAGTACTTC.

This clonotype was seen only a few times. In DNA form, the CDR3 reads TGTGCCAGCAGTACCGAGGCATACAGGGGGCTCCGCTGCTACAATGAGCAGTTCTTC. Protein: CASSTEAYRGLRCYNEQFF. This chain connects TRBV21-1 to TRBJ2-1; whether TRBD1, the table's D call, matches the DNA was not checked. TRBV21-1 is labeled a pseudogene. This CDR3 is 19 amino acids long.

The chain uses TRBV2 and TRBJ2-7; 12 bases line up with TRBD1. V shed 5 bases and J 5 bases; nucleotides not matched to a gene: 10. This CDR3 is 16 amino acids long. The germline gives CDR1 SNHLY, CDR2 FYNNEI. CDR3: CASSLAGTGGEDEQYF. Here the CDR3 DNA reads TGTGCCAGCAGTCTTGCAGGGACAGGGGGCGAGGACGAGCAGTACTTC. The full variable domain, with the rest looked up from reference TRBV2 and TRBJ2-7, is EPEVTQTPSHQVTQMGQEVILRCVPISNHLYFYWYRQILGQKVEFLVSFYNNEISEKSEIFDDQFSVERPDGSNFTLKIRSTKLEDSAMYFCASSLAGTGGEDEQYFGPGTRLTVT.

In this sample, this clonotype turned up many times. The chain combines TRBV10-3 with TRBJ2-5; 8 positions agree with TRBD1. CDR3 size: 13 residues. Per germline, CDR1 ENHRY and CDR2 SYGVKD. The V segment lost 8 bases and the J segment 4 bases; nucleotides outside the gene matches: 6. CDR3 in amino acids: CAILGQVGETQYF. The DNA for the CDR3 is TGTGCCATCTTGGGACAGGTGGGAGAGACCCAGTACTTC.

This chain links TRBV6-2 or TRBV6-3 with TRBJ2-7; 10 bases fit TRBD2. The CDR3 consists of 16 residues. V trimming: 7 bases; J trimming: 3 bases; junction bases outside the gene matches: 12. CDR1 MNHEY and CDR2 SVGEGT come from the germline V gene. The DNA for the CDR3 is TGTGCCAGCACCACCGGAGGGCCTAGCGGGAGCTACGAGCAGTACTTC. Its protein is CASTTGGPSGSYEQYF.

The CDR3 DNA reads as TGTGCCAAACTCAGCGGGATTGGCACAGATACGCAGTATTTT. Protein product: CAKLSGIGTDTQYF. The chain recombines TRBV6-1 with TRBJ2-3, with 7 bases fitting TRBD2. Trimming removed 10 bases from V and 1 base from J; junction bases left unmatched: 8. The CDR3 totals 14 residues. Germline CDR1 MNHNS, CDR2 SASEGT.

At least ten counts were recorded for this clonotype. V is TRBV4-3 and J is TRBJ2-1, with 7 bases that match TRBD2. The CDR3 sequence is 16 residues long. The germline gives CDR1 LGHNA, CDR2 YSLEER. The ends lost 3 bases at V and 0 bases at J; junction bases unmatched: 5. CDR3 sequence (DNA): TGCGCCAGCAGCCACCTACTAGCGAGCTCCTACAATGAGCAGTTCTTC. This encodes CASSHLLASSYNEQFF.

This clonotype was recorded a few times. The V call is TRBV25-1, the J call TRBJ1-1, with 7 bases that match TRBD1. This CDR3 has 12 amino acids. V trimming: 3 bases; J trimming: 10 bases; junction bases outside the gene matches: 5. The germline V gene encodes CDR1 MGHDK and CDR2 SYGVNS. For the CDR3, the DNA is TGTGCCAGCAGTGAGCTGACAGGGACAGCTTTCTTT. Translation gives CASSELTGTAFF.

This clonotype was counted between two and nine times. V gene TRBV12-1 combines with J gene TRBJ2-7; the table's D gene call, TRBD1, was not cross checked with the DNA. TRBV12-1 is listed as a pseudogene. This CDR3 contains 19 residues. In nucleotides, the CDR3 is TGTGCCAGCAGCTTTCTGTCTTTTCGGGGAAAGAAATGGTGCTACGAGCAGTACTTC. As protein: CASSFLSFRGKKWCYEQYF.

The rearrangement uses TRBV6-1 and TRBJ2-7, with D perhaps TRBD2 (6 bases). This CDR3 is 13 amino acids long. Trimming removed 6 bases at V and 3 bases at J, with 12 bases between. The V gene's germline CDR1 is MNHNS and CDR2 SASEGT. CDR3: CASSGGWDYEQYF. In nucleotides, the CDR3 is TGTGCCAGCAGCGGGGGTTGGGACTACGAGCAGTACTTC.

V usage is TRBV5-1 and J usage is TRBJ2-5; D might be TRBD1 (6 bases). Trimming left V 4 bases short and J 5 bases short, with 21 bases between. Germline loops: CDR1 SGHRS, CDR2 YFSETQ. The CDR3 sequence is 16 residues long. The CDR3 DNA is TGCGCCAGCAGCCCCAGAGCCCGGTACAGGGATGAGACCCAGTACTTC. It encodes CASSPRARYRDETQYF.

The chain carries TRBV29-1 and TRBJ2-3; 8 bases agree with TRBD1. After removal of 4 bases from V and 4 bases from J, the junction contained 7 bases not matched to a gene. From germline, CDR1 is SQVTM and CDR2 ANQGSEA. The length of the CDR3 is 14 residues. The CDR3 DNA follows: TGCAGCGTTGCCCTGACCAGGGGGCCAGATACGCAGTATTTT. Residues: CSVALTRGPDTQYF.

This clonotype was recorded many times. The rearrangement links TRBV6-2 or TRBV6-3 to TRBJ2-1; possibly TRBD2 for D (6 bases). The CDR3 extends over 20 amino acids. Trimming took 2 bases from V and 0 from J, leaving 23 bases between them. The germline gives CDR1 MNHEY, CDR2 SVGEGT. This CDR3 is CASSYNPGLPVKFSYNEQFF. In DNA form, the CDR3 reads TGTGCCAGCAGTTACAATCCGGGACTTCCCGTCAAGTTCTCCTACAATGAGCAGTTCTTC.